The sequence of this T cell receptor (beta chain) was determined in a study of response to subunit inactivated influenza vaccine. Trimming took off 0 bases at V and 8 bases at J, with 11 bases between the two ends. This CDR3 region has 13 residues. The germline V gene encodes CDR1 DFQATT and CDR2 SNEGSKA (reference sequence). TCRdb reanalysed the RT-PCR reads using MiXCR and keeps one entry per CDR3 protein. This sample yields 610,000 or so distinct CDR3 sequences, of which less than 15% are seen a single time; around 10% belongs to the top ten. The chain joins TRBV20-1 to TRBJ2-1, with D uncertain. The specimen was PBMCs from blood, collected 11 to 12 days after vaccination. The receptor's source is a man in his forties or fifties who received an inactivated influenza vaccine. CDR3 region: CSARDSAYYEQFF. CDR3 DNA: TGCAGTGCTAGAGATTCCGCTTATTATGAGCAGTTCTTC.